Listed here is a single TCR beta chain. At least ten counts were recorded for this clonotype. What antigen it recognizes has not been identified. No base quality information exists; no much larger clone differs at one position. This sample is part of a study of T-cell reconstitution after alpha-beta-depleted transplantation in children (dated by TCRdb to the mid-2010s). Background on the whole study: Using TCR repertoire profiling, the study followed T-cell immune reconstitution in a quantitative way in children after TCRalphabeta/CD19-depleted allogeneic hematopoietic cell transplantation. General study outcomes and caveats: About two months after transplant, the apparently early recovery of alphabetaT-cell counts reportedly depended on just several hundred clones that had expanded rapidly and came from non-depleted graft cells. In some patients, the high TCRbeta diversity seen at day 60 was put down to recipient T cells and intrathymic progenitors that had survived conditioning. The frequencies of hyperexpanded clones fell over the following months, and after one year, T-cell counts and TCRbeta diversity were mostly attributed to newly produced T cells.

Trimming leaves V shorter by 10 bases and J shorter by 4 bases, with the junction holding 6 bases beyond the gene matches. From the cysteine up to the phenylalanine, the CDR3 has a length of 13 residues. Only CDR3 DNA is held: 39 bases, read in frame from base 1. In light of the paper, this sample's treatment or condition label describes: allogeneic hematopoietic cell transplantation with graft depleted of TCRalphabeta T cells and CD19 B cells. The transplant recipients were children given TCRalphabeta/CD19-depleted allogeneic hematopoietic cell grafts. Libraries came from PCR. The instrument was an Illumina HiSeq 2500. To normalize quantification of the TCRbeta repertoire, the TCR libraries were built with molecular barcoding that relied on unique molecular identifiers. TCRdb reworked the public reads: Q25 trimming with fastp, MiXCR clone assembly, productive beta chains retained. Every CDR3 protein is listed once, alongside the most common genes and DNA of its rows. Across this sample there are about 200,000 distinct CDR3 sequences, with approximately 8.4% seen only once. The ten largest clonotypes hold approximately 40% of the sample.

The sequence derives from a male patient aged 2 to 10 who had a stem cell transplant for acute myeloid leukemia, so the T cells may come from the graft donor. The chain couples TRBV12-3 or TRBV12-4 to TRBJ1-1, with TRBD1 matching 10 junction bases. The specimen comprised PBMCs, mostly from graft donor cells, sampled 360 days after TCRalphabeta/CD19-depleted stem cell transplant. The CDR3 region has the sequence CATGGQGVTEAFF. The DNA sequence is given as TGTGCCACGGGAGGACAGGGGGTCACTGAAGCTTTCTTT.